This T cell receptor (beta chain) is drawn from a study of breast tumors, draining lymph nodes, adjacent tissues. CDR3 length: 14 amino acids. CDR1 is MDHEN, CDR2 SYDVKM, per germline. The ends were cut back, 3 bases at V and 6 bases at J, with 11 bases in the middle. MiXCR, run by TCRdb on the multiplex PCR reads, gives a single entry per CDR3 protein. The sample yields 150,000 to 200,000 distinct CDR3 sequences, approximately 30% seen once. Study observations and caveats: Luminal-like breast cancer showed significantly greater tumor-nontumor repertoire similarity than basal-like breast cancer did.

Samples came from axillary lymph nodes draining the breast cancer. In the case of this clonotype: The antigen is unknown.

The receptor was isolated from a female donor with breast cancer. Some clones in this sample may be carry-over from other donors' samples. The sample was axillary lymph node tissue. This chain links TRBV28 with TRBJ1-4; the D is unclear. The CDR3 loop reads CASSFSAGHEKLFF. CDR3 coding DNA: TGTGCCAGCAGTTTTTCGGCGGGCCATGAAAAACTGTTTTTT. Together with reference TRBV28 and TRBJ1-4, the CDR3 gives the full variable domain: DVKVTQSSRYLVKRTGEKVFLECVQDMDHENMFWYRQDPGLGLRLIYFSYDVKMKEKGDIPEGYSVSREKKERFSLILESASTNQTSMYLCASSFSAGHEKLFFGSGTQLSVL.